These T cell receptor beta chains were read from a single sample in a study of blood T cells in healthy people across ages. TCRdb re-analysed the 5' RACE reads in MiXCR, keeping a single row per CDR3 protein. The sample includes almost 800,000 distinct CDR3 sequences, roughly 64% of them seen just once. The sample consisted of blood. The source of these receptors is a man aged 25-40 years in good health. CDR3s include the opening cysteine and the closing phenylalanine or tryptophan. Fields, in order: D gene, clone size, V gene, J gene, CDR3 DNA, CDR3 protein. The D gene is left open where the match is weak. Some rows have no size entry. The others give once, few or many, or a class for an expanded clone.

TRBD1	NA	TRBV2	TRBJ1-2	TGTGCCAGCAGTTATAGACAGGGGGCTAACTATGGCTACACCTTC	CASSYRQGANYGYTF
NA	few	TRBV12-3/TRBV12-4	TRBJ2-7	TGTGCCAGCTCGAACTCCGGGGGGCCTGACTACGAGCAGTACTTC	CASSNSGGPDYEQYF
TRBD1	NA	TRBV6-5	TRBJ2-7	TGTGCCAGCAGCCGGGACAGGGTAAAATACGAGCAGTACTTC	CASSRDRVKYEQYF
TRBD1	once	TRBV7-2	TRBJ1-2	TGTGCCAGCAGCTTAAACAGGGGGCAGGATGGCTACACCTTC	CASSLNRGQDGYTF
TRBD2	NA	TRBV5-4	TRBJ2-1	TGTGCCAGCAGCCCCGGGGGGGGTACTAGTCTTCATGAGCAGTTCTTC	CASSPGGGTSLHEQFF
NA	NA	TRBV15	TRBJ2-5	TGTGCCACCAGCGAAACACTAGGAATCGGGACCCAGTACTTC	CATSETLGIGTQYF
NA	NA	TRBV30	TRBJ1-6	TGTGCCTGGAAGCCCGGGGGTCCCAATTCACCCCTCCACTTT	CAWKPGGPNSPLHF
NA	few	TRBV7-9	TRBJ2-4	TGTGCCAGCAGCCGCCCCTCCGCCAAAAACATTCAGTACTTC	CASSRPSAKNIQYF
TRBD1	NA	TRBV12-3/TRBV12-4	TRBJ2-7	TGTGCCAGCAGTTGGGGGACAGGGGGTTACGAGCAGTACTTC	CASSWGTGGYEQYF
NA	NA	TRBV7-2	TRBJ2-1	TGTGCCAGCAGGAGACTAGTCAATGAGCAGTTCTTC	CASRRLVNEQFF
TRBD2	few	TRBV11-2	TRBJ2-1	TGTGCCAGCAGCTCGACTAGCGGGGGGGCAGTTGAGCAGTTCTTC	CASSSTSGGAVEQFF
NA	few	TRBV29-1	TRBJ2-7	TGCAGCGTCTACGGCTCGGTCGGCGGGTCCGGCGAGCAGTACTTC	CSVYGSVGGSGEQYF
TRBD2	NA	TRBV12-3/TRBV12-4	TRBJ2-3	TGTGCCAGCAGCTATCTTCCGGGACTACCGAGCACAGATACGCAGTATTTT	CASSYLPGLPSTDTQYF
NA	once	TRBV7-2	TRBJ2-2	TGTGCCAGCAGCTTAGACTCGAACACCGGGGAGCTGTTTTTT	CASSLDSNTGELFF